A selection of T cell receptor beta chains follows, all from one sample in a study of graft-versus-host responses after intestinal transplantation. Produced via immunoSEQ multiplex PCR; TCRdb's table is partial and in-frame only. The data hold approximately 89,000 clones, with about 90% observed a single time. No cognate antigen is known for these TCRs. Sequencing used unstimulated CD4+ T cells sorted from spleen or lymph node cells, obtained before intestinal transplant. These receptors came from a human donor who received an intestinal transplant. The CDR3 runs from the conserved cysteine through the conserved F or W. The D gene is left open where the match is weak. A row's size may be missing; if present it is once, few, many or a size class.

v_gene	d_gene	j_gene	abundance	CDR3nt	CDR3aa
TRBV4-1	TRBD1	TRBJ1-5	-	TGCGCCAGCAGCCGCCCGGGACAGATTAGCAATCAGCCCCAGCATTTT	CASSRPGQISNQPQHF
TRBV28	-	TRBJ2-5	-	TGTGCCAGCAGCACCTACGGGTCGACCCAGTACTTC	CASSTYGSTQYF
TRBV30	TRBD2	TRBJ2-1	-	TGTGCCTGGAGTACCATCCGACTAGCGGCCTACAATGAGCAGTTCTTC	CAWSTIRLAAYNEQFF
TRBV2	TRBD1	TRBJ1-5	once	TGTGCCAGCAGTCGGGACAGGGGGCCCAATCAGCCCCAGCATTTT	CASSRDRGPNQPQHF
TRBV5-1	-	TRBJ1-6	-	TGCGCCAGCAGCTTAGGACTGAGCTCCTATAATTCACCCCTCCACTTT	CASSLGLSSYNSPLHF
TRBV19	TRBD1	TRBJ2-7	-	TGTGCCAGTGCTTCGGGACAGGACTACTACGAGCAGTACTTC	CASASGQDYYEQYF
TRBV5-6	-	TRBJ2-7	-	TGTGCCAGCAGCCAGGTGGAAGGGGGCTACGAGCAGTACTTC	CASSQVEGGYEQYF
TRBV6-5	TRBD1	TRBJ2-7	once	TGTGCCAGCAGCGGACAGGGGGACGAGCAGTACTTC	CASSGQGDEQYF
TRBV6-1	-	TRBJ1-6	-	TGTGCCAGCCGACAGGCAAATTCACCCCTCCACTTT	CASRQANSPLHF
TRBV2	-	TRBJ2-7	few	TGTGCCAGCAGAATCTACAGAGAAGGCACCTACGAGCAGTACTTC	CASRIYREGTYEQYF
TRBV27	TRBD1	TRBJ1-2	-	TGTGCCAGCAGTTTAAGGACAGGGAGCTATGGCTACACCTTC	CASSLRTGSYGYTF
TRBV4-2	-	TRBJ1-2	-	TGTGCCAGCAGCCAAGATAGGGCAGGCAGGGCCTTCTATGGCTACACCTTC	CASSQDRAGRAFYGYTF
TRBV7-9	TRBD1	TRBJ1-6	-	TGTGCCAGCAGCCTCGGACAGGGATATTCACCCCTCCACTTT	CASSLGQGYSPLHF
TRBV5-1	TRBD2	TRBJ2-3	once	TGCGCCAGCAGCCCTAGCGGGGTGGCAGATACGCAGTATTTT	CASSPSGVADTQYF
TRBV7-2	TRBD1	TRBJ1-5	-	TGTGCCAGCAGCTTAGCGGGGACAGGGTTTTATCAGCCCCAGCATTTT	CASSLAGTGFYQPQHF
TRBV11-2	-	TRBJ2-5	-	TGTGCCAGCACCAAACCGTACCGGGGGACCCAAGAGACCCAGTACTTC	CASTKPYRGTQETQYF
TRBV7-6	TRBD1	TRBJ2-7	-	TGTGCCAGCAGCAGGACGGACAGGGACCACGAGCAGTACTTC	CASSRTDRDHEQYF
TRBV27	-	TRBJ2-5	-	TGTGCCAGCAGTTTACGGTGGGGCGAGACCCAGTACTTC	CASSLRWGETQYF
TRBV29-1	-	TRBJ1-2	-	TGCAGCGTTGAATCAGGGGCTGGCTACACCTTC	CSVESGAGYTF
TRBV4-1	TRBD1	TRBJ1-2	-	TGCGCCAGCAGCCACGTACAGACAGGGGGCGGCTATGGCTACACCTTC	CASSHVQTGGGYGYTF
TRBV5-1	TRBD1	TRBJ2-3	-	TGCGCCAGCAGCTCCGGGACAGGGATCTTAGCTCATGGTACGCAGTATTTT	CASSSGTGILAHGTQYF
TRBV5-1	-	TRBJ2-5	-	TGCGCCAGCAGGGACTTGGAGACCCAGTACTTC	CASRDLETQYF
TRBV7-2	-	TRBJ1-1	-	TGTGCCAGCAGCCCAAAGTTAGCGGGGGACACTGAAGCTTTCTTT	CASSPKLAGDTEAFF
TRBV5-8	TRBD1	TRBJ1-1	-	TGTGCCAGCAGACAGGACAGGGGCACTGAAGCTTTCTTT	CASRQDRGTEAFF
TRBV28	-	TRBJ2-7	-	TGTGCCAGCAGTCCTCGGAGACCTCCCTACGAGCAGTACTTC	CASSPRRPPYEQYF
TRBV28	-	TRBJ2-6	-	TGTGCCAGCAGTTTCCAACAGACCTCTGGGGCCAACGTCCTGACTTTC	CASSFQQTSGANVLTF
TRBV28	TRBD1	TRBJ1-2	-	TGTGCCAGCAGCCCTGACAGGGGTCATGGCTACACCTTC	CASSPDRGHGYTF
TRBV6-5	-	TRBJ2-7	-	TGTGCCAGCAGTTTATCCGGGACATTAAACTACGAGCAGTACTTC	CASSLSGTLNYEQYF